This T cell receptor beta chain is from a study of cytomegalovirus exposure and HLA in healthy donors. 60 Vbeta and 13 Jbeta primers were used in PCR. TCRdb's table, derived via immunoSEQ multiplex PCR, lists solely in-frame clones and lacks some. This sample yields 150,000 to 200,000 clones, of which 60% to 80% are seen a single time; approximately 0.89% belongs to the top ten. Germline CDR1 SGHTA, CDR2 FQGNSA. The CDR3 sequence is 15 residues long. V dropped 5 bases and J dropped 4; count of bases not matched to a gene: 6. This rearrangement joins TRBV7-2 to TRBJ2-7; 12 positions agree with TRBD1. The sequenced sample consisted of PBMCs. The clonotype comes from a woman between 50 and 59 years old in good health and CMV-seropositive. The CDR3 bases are TGTGCCAGCAGCCTCGGGACAGGGGGCTTTTACGAGCAGTACTTC. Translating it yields CASSLGTGGFYEQYF.